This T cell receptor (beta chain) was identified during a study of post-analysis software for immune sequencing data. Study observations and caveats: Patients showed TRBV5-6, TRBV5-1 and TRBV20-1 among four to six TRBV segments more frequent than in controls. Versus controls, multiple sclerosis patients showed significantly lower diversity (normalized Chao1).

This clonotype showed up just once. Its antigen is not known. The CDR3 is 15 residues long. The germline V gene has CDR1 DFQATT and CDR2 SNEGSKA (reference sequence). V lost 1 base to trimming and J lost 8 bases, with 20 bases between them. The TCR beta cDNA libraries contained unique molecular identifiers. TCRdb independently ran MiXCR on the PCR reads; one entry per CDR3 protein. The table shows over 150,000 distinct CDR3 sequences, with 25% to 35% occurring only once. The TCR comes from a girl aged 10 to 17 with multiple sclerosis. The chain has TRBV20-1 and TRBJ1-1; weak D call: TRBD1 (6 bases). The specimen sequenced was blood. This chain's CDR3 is CSARVLQGKGSEAFF. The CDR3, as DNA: TGCAGTGCTAGAGTATTACAGGGCAAAGGATCCGAAGCTTTCTTT.